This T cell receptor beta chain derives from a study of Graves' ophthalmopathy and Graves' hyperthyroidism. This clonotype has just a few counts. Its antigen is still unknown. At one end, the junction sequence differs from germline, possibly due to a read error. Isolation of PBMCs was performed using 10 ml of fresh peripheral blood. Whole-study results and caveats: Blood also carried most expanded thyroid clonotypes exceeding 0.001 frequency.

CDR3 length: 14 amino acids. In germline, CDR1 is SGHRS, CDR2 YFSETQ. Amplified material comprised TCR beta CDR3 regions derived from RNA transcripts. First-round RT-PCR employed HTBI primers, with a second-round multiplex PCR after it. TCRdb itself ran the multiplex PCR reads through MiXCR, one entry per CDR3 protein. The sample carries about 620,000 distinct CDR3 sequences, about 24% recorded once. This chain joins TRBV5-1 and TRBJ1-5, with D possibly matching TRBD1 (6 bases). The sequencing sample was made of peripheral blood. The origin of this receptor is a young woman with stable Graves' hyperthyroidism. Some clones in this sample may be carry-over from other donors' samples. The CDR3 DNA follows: TGCGCCAGCAGCTTGGAGGCAGGGGCTCAGCCCCTGCATTTT. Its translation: CASSLEAGAQPLHF.